These 7 T cell receptor beta chains originate from one sample sequenced in a study of T-cell reconstitution after alpha-beta-depleted transplantation in children. This sample's TCRbeta library carried unique molecular identifier barcodes. TCRdb re-called the PCR reads through MiXCR, storing one row per CDR3 protein. Here the sample spans roughly 670,000 distinct CDR3 sequences, less than 15% being singletons. Sequences were derived from PBMCs, sampled before TCRalphabeta/CD19-depleted stem cell transplant. These receptors originate from a girl aged 2 to 10 with congenital amegakaryocytic thrombocytopenia, due to receive a stem cell transplant.

This clonotype was found a few times. The rearrangement links TRBV3-1 to TRBJ2-2, with D possibly matching TRBD2 (5 bases). This CDR3 is 15 amino acids long. Germline CDR1 reads LGHDT; CDR2 reads YNNKEL (reference sequence). Trimming took off 3 bases at V and 4 bases at J, with 12 bases between the two ends. CDR3 region: CASSHMGAGTGELFF. The DNA for the CDR3 is TGTGCCAGCAGCCACATGGGCGCGGGCACCGGGGAGCTGTTTTTT.

This clonotype occurred many times. J is TRBJ1-1 and V is TRBV11-2; 7 positions agree with TRBD1. From germline, CDR1 is SGHAT and CDR2 FQNNGV. This CDR3 region has 14 residues. Losses at the gene ends were 5 bases for V and 3 bases for J; bases not matched to a gene: 6. The CDR3 nucleotides are TGTGCCAGCAGCGCCCGAACAGGGGACACTGAAGCTTTCTTT. As protein: CASSARTGDTEAFF.

In this sample, this clonotype turned up many times. The J gene is TRBJ1-2, the V gene TRBV29-1, with D unclear. Germline CDR1 SQVTM, CDR2 ANQGSEA. This CDR3 comprises 10 residues. The V gene lost 3 bases and the J gene lost 8 bases, with 7 bases spanning the gap. Here the CDR3 reads CSVETGGYTF. In nucleotides, the CDR3 is TGCAGCGTTGAGACTGGCGGCTACACCTTC.

This clonotype was seen at least ten times. The chain uses TRBV7-8 and TRBJ2-1, with D perhaps TRBD2 (5 bases). The CDR3 spans 15 residues. Trimming cost V 2 bases and J 5 bases, with 13 bases left between them. Germline CDR1 reads SGHVS; CDR2 reads FQNEAQ. CDR3 sequence (DNA): TGTGCCAGCAGCTTACATTTGGGAGTGAACAATGAGCAGTTCTTC. It specifies CASSLHLGVNNEQFF.

This clonotype was recorded many times. The V gene is TRBV10-2, the J gene TRBJ2-3; the match to TRBD2 covers 11 bases. This CDR3 spans 16 amino acids. V shed 5 bases and J 2 bases; nucleotides not matched to a gene: 6. Germline loops: CDR1 WSHSY, CDR2 SAAADI. CDR3 sequence: CASSHRLAGYTDTQYF. CDR3 bases: TGCGCCAGCAGTCACAGACTAGCGGGGTACACAGATACGCAGTATTTT.

This clonotype was found a few times. The chain joins TRBV15 to TRBJ2-5, with 10 nucleotides matching TRBD1. The CDR3 contains 19 residues. Looked up from germline, CDR1 is LNHNV and CDR2 is YYDKDF (reference sequence). V dropped 5 bases and J dropped 2; count of bases not matched to a gene: 17. The CDR3 DNA reads as TGTGCCACCAGCGCGAAGGGGGGGACAGGGGCGTATCGGCAAGAGACCCAGTACTTC. Amino acid sequence: CATSAKGGTGAYRQETQYF.

The CDR3 sequence: CASSLPGLAGQEQETQYF. As DNA, the CDR3 is TGTGCCAGCAGTTTGCCGGGACTAGCGGGCCAGGAACAAGAGACCCAGTACTTC. The rearrangement uses TRBV28 and TRBJ2-5; 12 nucleotides align to TRBD2. Germline-derived CDR1 and CDR2 are MDHEN and SYDVKM. Trimming cost V 3 bases and J 2 bases; bases outside gene matches: 10. The CDR3 extends over 18 amino acids. Based on the CDR3 plus reference TRBV28 and TRBJ2-5, the full variable domain is DVKVTQSSRYLVKRTGEKVFLECVQDMDHENMFWYRQDPGLGLRLIYFSYDVKMKEKGDIPEGYSVSREKKERFSLILESASTNQTSMYLCASSLPGLAGQEQETQYFGPGTRLLVL.